This T cell receptor (beta chain) is drawn from a study of early T cells in non-severe SARS-CoV-2 infection (dated by TCRdb to the early 2020s). With regard to the full study: Because TCR sequencing was done on bulk RNA from unsorted whole blood, the alpha and beta chains could not be paired. Broad study findings and their caveats: Matching against VDJdb was skewed toward anti-spike CD8 responses, likely underestimated virus-specific expansions, and missed private and CD4 specificities.

This was a case-control study nested in a cohort of healthcare workers in London, UK, who had nasopharyngeal swab PCR tests and blood samples taken every week. Healthcare workers were recruited during the week of the UK lockdown, between 23 and 31 March 2020, and followed weekly for up to about 16 weeks. Libraries were prepared through 5' RACE. Sequencing was performed on a NextSeq 500. To correct for sequencing error and PCR bias, the TCR library protocol tagged individual cDNA molecules with unique molecular identifiers. Both TCR alpha and beta chains were sequenced, and tight co-correlation was observed between alpha and beta sequence abundances in each sample. For the original study's pipeline: V gene, J gene and CDR3 annotation of TCR sequences was performed with Decombinator V4. TCRs were defined as expanded if a significant change between any two time points was detected under a Poisson model with p below 0.0001. TCR abundances were normalised to the total number of TCRs sequenced per sample and were expressed as counts per million. TRAV1-2 paired with TRAJ12, TRAJ20 or TRAJ33 defined MAIT TCRs, while TRAV10 paired with TRAJ18 defined iNKT TCRs. VDJdb, accessed 1 November 2021, was searched for CMV, EBV and SARS-CoV-2 annotated TCRs, excluding TCRs annotated for multiple antigens. Using fastp at Q25 and MiXCR, TCRdb reprocessed the public reads and kept productive beta chains. Rows with a matching CDR3 protein are joined into one entry that keeps the most common DNA and genes. TCRdb, rather than the study authors, made the V and J calls. Counted in this sample were tens of thousands of distinct CDR3 sequences; under 8.5% of them appeared once. Jointly, the top ten make up 5.8% of the sample.

The CDR3 holds 14 amino acids from the cysteine to the phenylalanine. Only the CDR3 region is kept as DNA, spanning 42 bases read in frame from base 1. CDR1 SGHVS and CDR2 FNYEAQ are derived from the germline V gene. V is pared back by 3 bases and J by 3 bases, with 12 bases lying between the germline termini. On this clonotype itself: The antigen it recognizes is unknown. The sample holds no much larger clone one base away, and base qualities are not on file.

The input for sequencing was whole blood, taken at baseline. Here the chain combines TRBV7-6 and TRBJ2-7; a tentative D call is TRBD2 (6 bases match). The sequence was obtained from an adult who was a healthcare worker with PCR-confirmed SARS-CoV-2 infection or an uninfected control (not recorded which). The DNA sequence follows: TGTGCCAGCAGCTTTCGGCGGGGCCTCTACGAGCAGTACTTC. It codes for CASSFRRGLYEQYF. The CDR3, completed at both ends by the reference TRBV7-6 and TRBJ2-7 genes, gives the full variable domain GAGVSQSPRYKVTKRGQDVALRCDPISGHVSLYWYRQALGQGPEFLTYFNYEAQQDKSGLPNDRFSAERPEGSISTLTIQRTEQRDSAMYRCASSFRRGLYEQYFGPGTRLTVT.